These 10 T cell receptor beta chains originate from one sample sequenced in a study of blood T cell repertoires in COVID-19. The method was immunoSEQ multiplex PCR; TCRdb's version includes in-frame clones alone and lacks a portion of them. The sample records approximately 320,000 clones, roughly nine tenths being singletons. Sequencing was carried out using PBMCs or T cells enriched from blood (not recorded which). The receptors here all came from a man in his fifties or sixties who had recovered from COVID-19.

The gene calls are TRBV9 and TRBJ2-2; TRBD2 matches 8 bases. Germline loops: CDR1 SGDLS, CDR2 YYNGEE. J was trimmed by 5 bases and V by 3 bases; bases with no gene match: 12. The CDR3 consists of 17 residues. The CDR3 loop reads CASSEAASGSATGELFF. The CDR3 nucleotides are TGTGCCAGCAGCGAGGCGGCTAGCGGGTCAGCGACCGGGGAGCTGTTTTTT.

This clone came up a few times. The V and J genes are TRBV29-1 and TRBJ2-1, with a possible D match to TRBD1 (5 bases). Germline CDR1 is SQVTM and CDR2 is ANQGSEA. The V and J ends lost 6 bases and 6 bases respectively, with 12 bases between them. CDR3 size: 12 residues. The CDR3 nucleotides read TGCAGCGTGAACCAGGGTTCCAATGAGCAGTTCTTC. It is translated as CSVNQGSNEQFF.

The CDR3 region is CASSESRGLGNTIYF. The CDR3 DNA follows: TGTGCCAGCAGTGAGAGCAGGGGGCTGGGAAACACCATATATTTT. This chain links TRBV2 with TRBJ1-3; 8 bases are a match to TRBD1. The CDR3 is 15 residues long. In germline, CDR1 is SNHLY, CDR2 FYNNEI. J was trimmed by 4 bases and V by 3 bases; bases with no gene match: 5.

V is TRBV20-1 and J is TRBJ1-6, with D uncertain. The CDR3 is 14 residues long. Trimming pared 3 bases from V and 3 bases from J, leaving 9 bases between. Germline V gene lookup returns CDR1 DFQATT and CDR2 SNEGSKA (reference sequence). CDR3 sequence reads: CSASFRHYNSPLHF. The CDR3 bases are TGCAGTGCTAGTTTCAGACACTATAATTCACCCCTCCACTTT.

The chain carries TRBV7-2 and TRBJ1-1; TRBD1 might be the D (6 bases). Germline CDR1 is SGHTA and CDR2 is FQGNSA. This CDR3 has 14 residues. V lost 5 bases and J 0 bases, leaving 10 bases between the germline ends. The CDR3 here is CASSKDSLNTEAFF. The CDR3 DNA reads as TGTGCCAGCAGCAAGGACAGCTTGAACACTGAAGCTTTCTTT.

The rearrangement links TRBV12-3 or TRBV12-4 to TRBJ1-4, with a tentative D call TRBD1 (6 bases). Trimming removed 6 bases at V and 8 bases at J, with 13 bases between. CDR3 length: 13 amino acids. CDR3 amino acids: CASSRGNGEKLFF. The CDR3 DNA follows: TGTGCCAGCAGCAGGGGCAATGGGGAAAAACTGTTTTTT.

This sequence joins TRBV10-3 and TRBJ1-5; perhaps TRBD1 as D (6 bases). The germline V and J ends were trimmed by 2 bases and 1 base, with 9 bases remaining between them. CDR3 length: 15 amino acids. Germline lookup yields CDR1 ENHRY and CDR2 SYGVKD. The CDR3 DNA follows: TGTGCCATCAGTGAGCGGCAGGGGAGCAATCAGCCCCAGCATTTT. It specifies CAISERQGSNQPQHF.

This clone has just one count. The rearrangement links TRBV6-6 to TRBJ1-2, with D possibly TRBD1 on 6 matching bases. The germline V and J ends were trimmed by 7 bases and 4 bases, with 16 bases remaining between them. Germline loops: CDR1 MNHNY, CDR2 SVGAGI (reference sequence). This CDR3 spans 14 amino acids. The CDR3 is CASTLQGVGYGYTF. DNA for the CDR3: TGTGCCAGCACATTACAGGGTGTCGGCTATGGCTACACCTTC.

The V gene is TRBV27, the J gene TRBJ1-5, with 9 bases identical to TRBD1. There are 16 residues in the CDR3. V trimming: 8 bases; J trimming: 1 base; junction bases outside the gene matches: 9. Per the germline V gene, CDR1 is MNHEY and CDR2 is SMNVEV (reference sequence). The CDR3 loop is CASEGQGTLSNQPQHF. For the CDR3, the DNA is TGTGCCAGCGAGGGACAGGGCACGCTGAGCAATCAGCCCCAGCATTTT.

This chain uses TRBV4-1 with TRBJ1-1, with D perhaps matching TRBD1 (5 bases). Trimming stripped 0 bases from V and 4 bases from J, with 15 bases between. This CDR3 contains 16 residues. Germline V gene sequence: CDR1 MGHRA, CDR2 YSYEKL. The CDR3 nucleotides are TGCGCCAGCAGCCAAGATTGGTCATGGGGCGGCACTGAAGCTTTCTTT. Translating gives CASSQDWSWGGTEAFF.